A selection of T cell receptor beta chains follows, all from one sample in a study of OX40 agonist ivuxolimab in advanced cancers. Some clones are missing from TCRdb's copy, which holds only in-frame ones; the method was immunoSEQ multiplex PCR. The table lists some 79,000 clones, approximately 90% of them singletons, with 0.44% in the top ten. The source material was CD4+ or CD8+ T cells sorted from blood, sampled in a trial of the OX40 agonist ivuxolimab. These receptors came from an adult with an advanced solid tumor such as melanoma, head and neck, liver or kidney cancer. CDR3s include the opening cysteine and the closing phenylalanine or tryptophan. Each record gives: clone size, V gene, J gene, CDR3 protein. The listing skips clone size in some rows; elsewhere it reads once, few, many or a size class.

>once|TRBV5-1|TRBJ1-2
CASSLDGTNYGYTF
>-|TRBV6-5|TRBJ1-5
CASTGGGGQPQHF
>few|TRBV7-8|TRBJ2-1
CASSTGTSGSYNEQFF
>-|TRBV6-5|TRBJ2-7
CASSYNGDSGYEQYF
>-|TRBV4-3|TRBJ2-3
CASSHRLAGGVSTDTQYF
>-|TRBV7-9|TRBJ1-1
CASSHARGETEAFF
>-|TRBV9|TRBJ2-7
CASSGGDTDTREQYF
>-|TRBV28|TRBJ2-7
CASSVQHSYEQYF
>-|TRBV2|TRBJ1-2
CASSEAPNYGYTF
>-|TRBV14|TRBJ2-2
CASSQVGANTGELFF
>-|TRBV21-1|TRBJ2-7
CASSKGVGPTFTYEQYF
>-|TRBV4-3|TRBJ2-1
CASSSLAGNPYNEQFF
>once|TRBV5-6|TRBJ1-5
CASSFRGVGGEPQHF
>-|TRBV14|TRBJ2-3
CASSPRTGGRDTQYF
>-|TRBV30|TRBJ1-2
CAWSVPGTGLRYGYTF
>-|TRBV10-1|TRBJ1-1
CASSSDTEAFF
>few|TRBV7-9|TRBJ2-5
CASSLTQQGLFRETQYF
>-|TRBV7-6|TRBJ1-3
CASSQQSSGNTIYF
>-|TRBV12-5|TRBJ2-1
CASAYGRFSSYNEQFF
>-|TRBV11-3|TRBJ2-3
CASSLGGSSGSTDTQYF
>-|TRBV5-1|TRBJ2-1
CASSDPSGNDEQFF
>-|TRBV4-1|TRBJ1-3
CASSRPGPPIIGSGNTIYF
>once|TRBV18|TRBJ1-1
CASSPLDLVNTEAFF
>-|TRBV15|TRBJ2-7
CATSRPLGGLFEQYF